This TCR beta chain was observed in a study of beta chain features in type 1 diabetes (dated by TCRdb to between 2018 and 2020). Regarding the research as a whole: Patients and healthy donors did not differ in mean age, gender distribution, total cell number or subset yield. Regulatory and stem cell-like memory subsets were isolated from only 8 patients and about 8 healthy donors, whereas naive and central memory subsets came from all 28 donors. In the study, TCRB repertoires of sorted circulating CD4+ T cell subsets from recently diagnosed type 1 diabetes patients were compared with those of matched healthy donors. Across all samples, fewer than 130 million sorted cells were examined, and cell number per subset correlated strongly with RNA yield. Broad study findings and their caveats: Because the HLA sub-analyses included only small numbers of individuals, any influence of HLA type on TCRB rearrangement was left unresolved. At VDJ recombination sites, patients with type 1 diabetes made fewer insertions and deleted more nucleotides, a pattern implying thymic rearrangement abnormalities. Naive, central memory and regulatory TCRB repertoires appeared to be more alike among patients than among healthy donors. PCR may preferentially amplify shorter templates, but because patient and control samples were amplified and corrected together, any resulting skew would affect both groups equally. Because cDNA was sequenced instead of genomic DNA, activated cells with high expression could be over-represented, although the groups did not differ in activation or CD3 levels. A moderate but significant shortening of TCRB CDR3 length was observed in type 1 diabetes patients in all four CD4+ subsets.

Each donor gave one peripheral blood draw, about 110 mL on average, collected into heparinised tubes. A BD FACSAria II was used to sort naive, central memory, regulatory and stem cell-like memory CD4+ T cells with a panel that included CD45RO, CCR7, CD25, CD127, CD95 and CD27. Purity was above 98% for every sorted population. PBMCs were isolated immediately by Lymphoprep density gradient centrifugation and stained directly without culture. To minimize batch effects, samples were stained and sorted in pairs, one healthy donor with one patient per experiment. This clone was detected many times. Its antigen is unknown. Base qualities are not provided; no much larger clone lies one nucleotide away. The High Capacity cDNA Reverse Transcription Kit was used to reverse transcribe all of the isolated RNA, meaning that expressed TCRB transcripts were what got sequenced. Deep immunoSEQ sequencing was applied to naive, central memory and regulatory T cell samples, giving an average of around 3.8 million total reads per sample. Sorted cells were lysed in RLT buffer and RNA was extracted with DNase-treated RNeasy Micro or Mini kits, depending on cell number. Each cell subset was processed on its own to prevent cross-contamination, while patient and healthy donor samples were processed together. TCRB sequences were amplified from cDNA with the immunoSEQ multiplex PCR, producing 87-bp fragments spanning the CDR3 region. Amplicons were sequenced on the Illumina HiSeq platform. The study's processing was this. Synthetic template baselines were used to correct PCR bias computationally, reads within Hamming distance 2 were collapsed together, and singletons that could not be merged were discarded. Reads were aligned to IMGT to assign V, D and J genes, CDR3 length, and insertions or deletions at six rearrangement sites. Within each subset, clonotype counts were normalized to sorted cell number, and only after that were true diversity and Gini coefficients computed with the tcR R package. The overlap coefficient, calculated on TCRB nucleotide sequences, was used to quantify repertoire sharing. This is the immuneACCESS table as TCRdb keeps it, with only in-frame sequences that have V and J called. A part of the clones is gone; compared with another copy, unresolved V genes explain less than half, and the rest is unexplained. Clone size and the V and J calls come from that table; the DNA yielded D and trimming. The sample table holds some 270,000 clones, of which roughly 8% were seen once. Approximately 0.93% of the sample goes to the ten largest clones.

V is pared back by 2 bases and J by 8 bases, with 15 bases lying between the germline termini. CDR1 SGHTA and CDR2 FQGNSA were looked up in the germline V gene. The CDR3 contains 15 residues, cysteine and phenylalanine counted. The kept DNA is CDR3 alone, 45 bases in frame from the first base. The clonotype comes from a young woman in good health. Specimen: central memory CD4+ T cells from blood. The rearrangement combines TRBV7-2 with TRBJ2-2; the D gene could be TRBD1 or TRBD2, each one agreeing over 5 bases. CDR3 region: CASSLTTTGTGELFF. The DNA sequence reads TGTGCCAGCAGCTTAACGACTACCGGGACGGGGGAGCTGTTTTTT.